These 21 T cell receptor beta chains share one sample of origin, sequenced in a study of blood T cell repertoires in COVID-19. TCRdb's copy holds only in-frame clones and misses some; the assay was immunoSEQ multiplex PCR. The sample lists about 170,000 clones; about 90% were seen once. Sequenced sample: PBMCs or T cells enriched from blood (not recorded which). The source of these receptors is a human donor with acute COVID-19. The donor label of this sample is uncertain.

The chain recombines TRBV27 with TRBJ2-7, with D possibly TRBD1 on 6 matching bases. The V end was cut by 4 bases, the J end by 12 bases, with 16 bases between. Per the germline V gene, CDR1 is MNHEY and CDR2 is SMNVEV (reference sequence). CDR3 length: 12 residues. The CDR3 DNA reads TGTGCCAGCAGTTACCCATGGGGGCGGCTGTACTTC. Translation: CASSYPWGRLYF.

The rearrangement joins TRBV29-1 to TRBJ2-3; TRBD1 matches at 7 bases. The germline V gene encodes CDR1 SQVTM and CDR2 ANQGSEA. V lost 0 bases, J lost 5 bases, and 5 bases stayed unmatched. The CDR3 covers 14 residues. CDR3 loop: CSVEDHRGGDTQYF. The CDR3 nucleotides are TGCAGCGTTGAAGATCACAGGGGTGGAGATACGCAGTATTTT.

The chain has TRBV19 and TRBJ1-2; 9 bases map to TRBD1. V was clipped by 5 bases and J by 4 bases; unmatched bases: 5. CDR3 length equals 14 residues. In germline, CDR1 is LNHDA, CDR2 SQIVND (reference sequence). The CDR3 DNA is TGTGCCAGTAGTCTAACAGGGGGCGTCTATGGCTACACCTTC. Translated, it gives CASSLTGGVYGYTF.

The rearrangement links TRBV10-3 to TRBJ2-5; 12 bases map to TRBD2. The CDR3 has 15 amino acids. Losses at the gene ends were 11 bases for V and 2 bases for J; bases not matched to a gene: 9. The germline gives CDR1 ENHRY, CDR2 SYGVKD. DNA of the CDR3: TGTGCCCTCGATCGGACTAGCGGGGAACAAGAGACCCAGTACTTC. Its translation is CALDRTSGEQETQYF.

V and J are TRBV4-1 and TRBJ1-4; possible D gene TRBD1, 6 bases. This CDR3 comprises 17 residues. Trimming left V 1 base short and J 7 bases short, with 19 bases between. Germline V gives CDR1 MGHRA, CDR2 YSYEKL. CDR3 sequence reads: CASSQGGRGQNGEKLFF. Here the CDR3 DNA reads TGCGCCAGCAGCCAAGGAGGGCGAGGACAGAATGGTGAAAAACTGTTTTTT.

This chain uses TRBV30 with TRBJ1-2; D unresolved. CDR1 and CDR2 from the germline V gene are GTSNPN and SVGIG (reference sequence). With 2 bases removed from V and 4 bases from J, the gap between germline ends came to 8 bases. The CDR3 loop spans 12 amino acids. The CDR3 nucleotides are TGTGCCTGGAGTTCCCGAGCCTATGGCTACACCTTC. This encodes CAWSSRAYGYTF.

A remark on this clone: Other DNA sequences in the sample encode the same CDR3. V and J are TRBV5-6 and TRBJ2-7; D remains ambiguous. The CDR3 loop spans 12 amino acids. In germline, CDR1 is SGHDT, CDR2 YYEEEE. Trimming removed 2 bases at V and 0 bases at J, with 3 bases between. CDR3: CASSFSSYEQYF. CDR3 DNA: TGTGCCAGCAGCTTCAGCTCCTACGAGCAGTACTTC.

The chain joins TRBV5-8 to TRBJ2-5; 7 bases match TRBD2. The junction had 18 bases not matched to a gene; V was cut back by 7 bases and J by 0 bases. The CDR3 totals 18 residues. Germline V gives CDR1 SGHTS, CDR2 YDEGEE. The chain's CDR3 is CASGVGLADTSYQETQYF. For the CDR3, the DNA is TGTGCCAGCGGTGTCGGGCTAGCGGATACCTCGTACCAAGAGACCCAGTACTTC. Full variable domain (missing parts from reference TRBV5-8 and TRBJ2-5): EAGVTQSPTHLIKTRGQQATLRCSPISGHTSVYWYQQALGLGLQFLLWYDEGEERNRGNFPPRFSGRQFPNYSSELNVNALELEDSALYLCASGVGLADTSYQETQYFGPGTRLLVL.

The rearrangement links TRBV4-1 to TRBJ1-4; TRBD1 aligns across 8 bases. J gave up 2 bases and V 6 bases, and 2 bases lay outside the gene matches. Germline V gene sequence: CDR1 MGHRA, CDR2 YSYEKL. CDR3 length: 14 amino acids. The CDR3 coding sequence is TGCGCCAGCAGTCGGACAGGGACTAATGAAAAACTGTTTTTT. Translating gives CASSRTGTNEKLFF.

The CDR3 DNA is TGCGCCAGCAGCTTGGGCCTAGCGGGGGGACCGAACACCGGGGAGCTGTTTTTT. The encoded protein is CASSLGLAGGPNTGELFF. The rearrangement links TRBV5-1 to TRBJ2-2, with 11 bases lining up with TRBD2. The V segment lost 0 bases and the J segment 0 bases; nucleotides outside the gene matches: 4. Germline-derived CDR1 and CDR2 are SGHRS and YFSETQ. The CDR3 spans 18 residues.

CDR3 sequence: CASKDRVEGTDTQYF. The DNA of the CDR3 is TGTGCCAGCAAGGACAGGGTGGAGGGCACAGATACGCAGTATTTT. The chain uses TRBV19 and TRBJ2-3; 8 bases map to TRBD1. The CDR3 consists of 15 residues. Germline V lookup: CDR1 LNHDA, CDR2 SQIVND (reference sequence). The J segment lost 1 base and the V segment lost 9 bases, leaving 9 bases of the junction unmatched.

This clone was picked up a small number of times. The V and J genes are TRBV11-2 and TRBJ2-7, with 12 nucleotides matching TRBD2. Unmatched junction bases numbered 2, after V lost 1 base and J lost 4 bases. The germline V gene encodes CDR1 SGHAT and CDR2 FQNNGV. The CDR3 has 15 residues. CDR3 nucleotide sequence: TGTGCCAGCAGCTTAGCACTAGCGGGGGGATACGAGCAGTACTTC. It encodes CASSLALAGGYEQYF. The variable domain in full, with the rest retrieved from reference TRBV11-2 and TRBJ2-7, is EAGVAQSPRYKIIEKRQSVAFWCNPISGHATLYWYQQILGQGPKLLIQFQNNGVVDDSQLPKDRFSAERLKGVDSTLKIQPAKLEDSAVYLCASSLALAGGYEQYFGPGTRLTVT.

The sample holds one count of this clone. The chain uses TRBV4-3 and TRBJ2-7; 9 nucleotides line up with TRBD1. The V and J ends lost 4 bases and 4 bases, in that order; junction bases with no gene match: 8. There are 15 residues in the CDR3. Germline V gene data show CDR1 as LGHNA and CDR2 as YSLEER. In DNA, the CDR3 is TGCGCCAGCAGCCGGGCAGGACAGGGGCCTTACGAGCAGTACTTC. This translates into CASSRAGQGPYEQYF.

The V gene is TRBV20-1, the J gene TRBJ2-7, with D perhaps TRBD2 (6 bases). CDR1 and CDR2 from the germline V gene are DFQATT and SNEGSKA (reference sequence). The CDR3 length is 14 residues. Trimming stripped 3 bases from V and 5 bases from J, with 17 bases between. The DNA of the CDR3 is TGCAGTGCTAGTCGCGGGGCCGTGTGGGACGAGCAGTACTTC. It specifies CSASRGAVWDEQYF.

This clone was counted once. The rearrangement uses TRBV30 and TRBJ1-1; D is undetermined. The germline V gene has CDR1 GTSNPN and CDR2 SVGIG (reference sequence). The length of the CDR3 is 12 residues. Between the trimmed V and J ends, which lost 3 bases and 6 bases, there was a span of 11 bases. CDR3 protein: CAWRWANAEAFF. The CDR3 DNA follows: TGTGCCTGGAGATGGGCCAACGCTGAAGCTTTCTTT.

Remarks on this clone: The junction departs from germline at one end; a sequencing error may be responsible. The V and J genes are TRBV27 and TRBJ1-2; TRBD1 aligns across 9 bases. Germline V gene sequence: CDR1 MNHEY, CDR2 SMNVEV (reference sequence). CDR3 length equals 16 residues. CDR3: CASSFKGTGRNYDYTF. The CDR3 nucleotides read TGTGCCAGCAGTTTCAAAGGGACAGGGAGGAACTATGACTACACCTTC.

This rearrangement joins TRBV4-2 to TRBJ2-2, with a possible D match to TRBD2 (5 bases). There are 16 residues in the CDR3. Trimming stripped 1 base from V and 0 bases from J, with 9 bases between. CDR1 and CDR2 from the germline V gene are LGHNA and YNFKEQ. The CDR3 bases are TGTGCCAGCAGCCAAGTTGGGAGAGCGAACACCGGGGAGCTGTTTTTT. Translating gives CASSQVGRANTGELFF.

The V and J genes are TRBV21-1 and TRBJ2-3; the D segment call TRBD2 is taken from the table without a DNA check. TRBV21-1 is a recognized pseudogene. The CDR3 has 17 residues. The CDR3 here is CASSTPPGRAPTDTQYF. For the CDR3, the DNA is TGTGCCAGCAGCACCCCCCCCGGGCGGGCCCCCACAGATACGCAGTATTTT.

This clone has a single count. The rearrangement joins TRBV6-5 to TRBJ2-1, with TRBD1 as a possible D gene (5 bases). Per the germline V gene, CDR1 is MNHEY and CDR2 is SVGAGI. The ends were cut back, 2 bases at V and 7 bases at J, with 9 bases in the middle. There are 13 residues in the CDR3. This CDR3 reads CASSYAGYNEQFF. The DNA of the CDR3 is TGTGCCAGCAGTTACGCAGGGTATAATGAGCAGTTCTTC.

The J gene is TRBJ1-1, the V gene TRBV29-1; no definite D call. The CDR3 consists of 12 residues. Germline CDR1 SQVTM, CDR2 ANQGSEA. V lost 5 bases and J 5 bases, leaving 12 bases between the germline ends. Written as DNA, the CDR3 is TGCAGCGTTCTTTACATCGGGACTGAAGCTTTCTTT. Its protein product is CSVLYIGTEAFF.

In its sample, this clone was seen a few times. This sample includes further DNA sequences coding for the same CDR3. This chain joins TRBV11-2 and TRBJ1-1; D gene ambiguous. The germline V gene encodes CDR1 SGHAT and CDR2 FQNNGV. The V end lost 2 bases, the J end lost 1 base, and 5 bases lay between the germline ends. This CDR3 is built from 13 residues. The CDR3 nucleotides are TGTGCCAGCAGCTTAACTGAGAACACTGAAGCTTTCTTT. Residues: CASSLTENTEAFF.